This TCR beta chain was recorded in a study of cytomegalovirus exposure and HLA in healthy donors. Study as a whole: An earlier analysis identified 95 million to 120 million unique TCR beta sequences in approximately 170 million T cells. Whole-study results and caveats: Using a false discovery rate of 0.05, a later analysis showed that 16,951 TCR beta sequences were associated with HLA alleles.

These donors, healthy bone marrow donors, were studied. This clone was recorded a few times. The antigen is not known. The CDR3 has 17 amino acids. Trimming removed 5 bases at V and 2 bases at J, with 19 bases between. Germline V gene sequence: CDR1 SGHVS, CDR2 FQNEAQ. Amplification used 60 Vbeta primers and 13 Jbeta primers. The table came from immunoSEQ multiplex PCR; TCRdb's copy has only in-frame clones and leaves some out. The sample has roughly 190,000 clones; about 89% are singletons. Sequenced input: PBMCs. The V and J genes are TRBV7-8 and TRBJ2-1, with D uncertain. The TCR sequence derives from a man aged 30 to 45 in good health and CMV-seronegative. CDR3 sequence: CASSPPPRSNPYNEQFF. The CDR3 nucleotides read TGTGCCAGCAGCCCTCCCCCGCGATCCAACCCCTACAATGAGCAGTTCTTC.